What follows are 6 T cell receptor beta chains derived from one specimen sequenced in a study of blood T cell repertoires in COVID-19. Repertoires were generated with immunoSEQ multiplex PCR, while TCRdb's copy carries only in-frame clones and drops some. The sample has 160,000 or so clones; more than 75% are singletons. Sample: peripheral blood. Every receptor here comes from a man between 35 and 55 years old with acute or convalescent COVID-19.

The gene calls are TRBV7-8 and TRBJ1-2, with TRBD1 matching 11 bases. This CDR3 comprises 15 residues. Germline CDR1 and CDR2: SGHVS and FQNEAQ. Trimming removed 5 bases from V and 3 bases from J; junction bases left unmatched: 5. In DNA, the CDR3 is TGTGCCAGCAGCGCGCGGGACAGGGGGGACTATGGCTACACCTTC. This encodes CASSARDRGDYGYTF.

This clone has more than one count but fewer than ten. The genes are TRBV7-6 and TRBJ2-5, with D perhaps matching TRBD1 (6 bases). Trimming cost V 4 bases and J 5 bases, with 14 bases left between them. The germline V gene has CDR1 SGHVS and CDR2 FNYEAQ. The CDR3 contains 14 residues. The CDR3 DNA sequence: TGTGCCAGCAGCTCCTCGACAGGTTTGGAGACCCAGTACTTC. This codes for CASSSSTGLETQYF. The variable domain in full, completed from reference TRBV7-6 and TRBJ2-5, reads GAGVSQSPRYKVTKRGQDVALRCDPISGHVSLYWYRQALGQGPEFLTYFNYEAQQDKSGLPNDRFSAERPEGSISTLTIQRTEQRDSAMYRCASSSSTGLETQYFGPGTRLLVL.

The chain joins TRBV2 to TRBJ2-2; the D is unclear. CDR3 length: 13 residues. With 6 bases removed from V and 5 bases from J, the gap between germline ends came to 10 bases. In germline, CDR1 is SNHLY, CDR2 FYNNEI. The CDR3 DNA reads TGTGCCAGCAGGGTAGCCCGAACCGGGGAGCTGTTTTTT. This gives the protein CASRVARTGELFF.

The rearrangement joins TRBV5-4 to TRBJ2-7; 7 bases are shared with TRBD2. Germline trimming cut 2 bases from V and 3 bases from J; bases unmatched to any gene: 8. Germline V lookup: CDR1 SGHNT, CDR2 YYREEE (reference sequence). The CDR3 has 15 amino acids. CDR3 bases: TGTGCCAGCAGCTTCCCCGGGACTACCAACTACGAGCAGTACTTC. This encodes CASSFPGTTNYEQYF.

The chain couples TRBV7-2 to TRBJ2-6; TRBD1 might be the D (6 bases). This CDR3 region has 16 residues. Germline V lookup: CDR1 SGHTA, CDR2 FQGNSA. V was trimmed by 1 base and J by 3 bases, leaving 10 bases between them. DNA for the CDR3: TGTGCCAGCAGCTTAGGTGGACAGCTTGGGGCCAACGTCCTGACTTTC. Amino acids: CASSLGGQLGANVLTF.

This clone was counted only a few times. This chain uses TRBV19 with TRBJ1-1, with a weak D call TRBD1 (6 bases). CDR1 LNHDA and CDR2 SQIVND come from the germline V gene (reference sequence). V lost 8 bases and J 11 bases, leaving 21 bases between the germline ends. This CDR3 contains 13 residues. CDR3 loop: CASDSTGSRVAFF. The CDR3 nucleotides are TGTGCCAGTGACTCTACAGGGAGCAGGGTGGCTTTCTTT. Full variable domain (outside the CDR3, taken from reference TRBV19 and TRBJ1-1): DGGITQSPKYLFRKEGQNVTLSCEQNLNHDAMYWYRQDPGQGLRLIYYSQIVNDFQKGDIAEGYSVSREKKESFPLTVTSAQKNPTAFYLCASDSTGSRVAFFGQGTRLTVV.